The 16 T cell receptor beta chains listed next were all sequenced from one sample in a study of blood T cell repertoires in COVID-19 (dated by TCRdb to 2018 to 2020). The library relied on the immunoSEQ multiplex PCR assay. TCRdb obtained this table from immuneACCESS and retained in-frame rearrangements with V and J assigned. These tables miss some clones; where compared with another copy, unresolved V genes account for less than half of the shortfall, and the remainder is unexplained. The sample table holds 60,000 to 85,000 clones, of which about 85% were seen once. The ten largest clones capture more than 3% of the sample. Sequences were obtained from peripheral blood. Source of these receptors: a woman aged 45 to 65 with COVID-19, enrolled during active disease.

This chain joins TRBV19 and TRBJ1-1; maybe TRBD1 (6 bases). CDR3 size: 13 residues. V gave up 11 bases and J gave up 6 bases, with 19 bases separating them. The V gene's germline CDR1 is LNHDA and CDR2 SQIVND (reference sequence). The CDR3 loop reads CAATTGSPPEAFF. The DNA for the CDR3 is TGTGCCGCCACAACAGGGTCGCCTCCTGAAGCTTTCTTT.

The chain couples TRBV19 to TRBJ2-2; 7 positions match TRBD1. The CDR3 is 17 residues long. Germline V gene data show CDR1 as LNHDA and CDR2 as SQIVND (reference sequence). Trimming at V came to 2 bases and at J to 6 bases, leaving 12 bases not matched to a gene. This CDR3 is CASSIQRGRGKAGELFF. CDR3 in DNA: TGTGCCAGTAGTATACAGAGGGGCAGGGGGAAGGCCGGGGAGCTGTTTTTT.

This chain connects TRBV4-1 to TRBJ2-5, with TRBD1 as a possible D gene (6 bases). V was clipped by 1 base and J by 4 bases, with 13 bases between them. The CDR3 is 15 residues long. The germline gives CDR1 MGHRA, CDR2 YSYEKL. The CDR3 coding sequence is TGCGCCAGCAGCCAAGGATTGACAGGTGGAGAGACCCAGTACTTC. The encoded protein is CASSQGLTGGETQYF.

The chain combines TRBV4-2 with TRBJ1-1; weak D call: TRBD1 (5 bases). This CDR3 is 14 amino acids long. The germline V gene encodes CDR1 LGHNA and CDR2 YNFKEQ. Trimming took off 0 bases at V and 0 bases at J, with 5 bases between the two ends. DNA of the CDR3: TGTGCCAGCAGCCAAGAAGGGGTGAACACTGAAGCTTTCTTT. Amino acid sequence: CASSQEGVNTEAFF.

The chain carries TRBV6-5 and TRBJ1-4; D is undetermined. V was shortened by 8 bases and J by 0 bases, with 7 bases between the two germline ends. The CDR3 spans 13 residues. Per germline, CDR1 MNHEY and CDR2 SVGAGI. The CDR3 DNA reads TGTGCCAGCTGTATAACAACTAATGAAAAACTGTTTTTT. Translating it yields CASCITTNEKLFF.

This clone showed up just once. The rearrangement uses TRBV7-2 and TRBJ2-7, with D perhaps TRBD2 (6 bases). CDR1 is SGHTA and CDR2 is FQGNSA in the germline V gene. Trimming left V 0 bases short and J 3 bases short, with 30 bases between. The CDR3 is made up of 21 amino acids. CDR3 protein: CASSLAVVPRRGVRPIYEQYF. The CDR3 nucleotides read TGTGCCAGCAGCTTAGCGGTCGTGCCACGACGCGGGGTCCGCCCTATCTACGAGCAGTACTTC.

This clone appeared once. The chain employs TRBV7-9 and TRBJ1-4; weak D call: TRBD1 (5 bases). CDR3 length: 15 amino acids. V was pared by 5 bases and J by 2 bases, with 12 bases between. Germline values: CDR1 SEHNR, CDR2 FQNEAQ (reference sequence). The DNA of the CDR3 is TGTGCCAGCAGCCCCCCCAGGGTGACTAATGAAAAACTGTTTTTT. This gives the protein CASSPPRVTNEKLFF.

The chain joins TRBV4-1 to TRBJ2-7, with 7 bases that match TRBD1. Germline V gene data show CDR1 as MGHRA and CDR2 as YSYEKL. This CDR3 spans 16 amino acids. J was trimmed by 4 bases and V by 1 base; bases with no gene match: 10. The CDR3 sequence is CASSQALRQGLYEQYF. CDR3 coding DNA: TGCGCCAGCAGCCAAGCCTTAAGACAGGGATTATACGAGCAGTACTTC.

This sequence joins TRBV5-4 and TRBJ2-5, with D possibly matching TRBD1 (5 bases). CDR3 size: 15 residues. The germline V and J ends were trimmed by 3 bases and 4 bases, with 16 bases remaining between them. Germline CDR1 and CDR2: SGHNT and YYREEE (reference sequence). The CDR3 loop is CASSSLTQGSETQYF. For the CDR3, the DNA is TGTGCCAGCAGCTCCCTTACCCAGGGCTCAGAGACCCAGTACTTC.

The chain combines TRBV6-1 with TRBJ1-6, with D maybe TRBD1 (6 bases). The V end lost 1 base, the J end lost 6 bases, and 13 bases lay between the germline ends. The germline gives CDR1 MNHNS, CDR2 SASEGT. The CDR3 totals 16 residues. CDR3 sequence reads: CASSEGWDIANSPLHF. The CDR3 region has the DNA TGTGCCAGCAGTGAAGGATGGGACATCGCTAATTCACCCCTCCACTTT.

The rearrangement links TRBV6-5 to TRBJ2-7, with D possibly TRBD1 on 6 matching bases. With 11 bases removed from V and 0 bases from J, the gap between germline ends came to 14 bases. The CDR3 is 13 amino acids. Germline CDR1 reads MNHEY; CDR2 reads SVGAGI. The DNA of the CDR3 is TGTGCCTGCCGGGACAATGACTCCTACGAGCAGTACTTC. This sequence encodes CACRDNDSYEQYF.

This chain joins TRBV5-1 and TRBJ2-7; TRBD2 aligns across 9 bases. There are 14 residues in the CDR3. Looked up from germline, CDR1 is SGHRS and CDR2 is YFSETQ. V trimming: 7 bases; J trimming: 6 bases; junction bases outside the gene matches: 11. The CDR3 protein is CASQLTSGVAEQYF. The CDR3 nucleotides are TGCGCCAGCCAACTGACTAGCGGTGTTGCCGAGCAGTACTTC.

The chain joins TRBV24-1 to TRBJ2-3, with D possibly matching TRBD2 (5 bases). V lost 9 bases, J lost 1 base, and 10 bases lay in between. The germline CDR1 and CDR2 sequences are KGHDR and SFDVKD. This CDR3 spans 13 amino acids. For the CDR3, the DNA is TGTGCCACCGGAGCGAGGGGCACAGATACGCAGTATTTT. The encoded protein is CATGARGTDTQYF.

The chain has TRBV9 and TRBJ2-4; TRBD2 agrees at 7 bases. CDR1 and CDR2 (germline): SGDLS, YYNGEE. The CDR3 length is 16 residues. Trimming removed 4 bases from V and 7 bases from J; junction bases left unmatched: 14. The CDR3 DNA sequence: TGTGCCAGCAGCATAACCCATGGGGGGGTGAATAACATTCAGTACTTC. Amino acids: CASSITHGGVNNIQYF. The complete variable domain, with remaining parts taken from reference TRBV9 and TRBJ2-4, reads DSGVTQTPKHLITATGQRVTLRCSPRSGDLSVYWYQQSLDQGLQFLIQYYNGEERAKGNILERFSAQQFPDLHSELNLSSLELGDSALYFCASSITHGGVNNIQYFGAGTRLSVL.

A few counts support this clone. The chain has TRBV7-3 and TRBJ1-1, with TRBD1 matching over 9 bases. CDR3 size: 15 residues. The V segment lost 1 base and the J segment 4 bases; nucleotides outside the gene matches: 4. Germline CDR1 reads SGHTA; CDR2 reads FQGTGA. The CDR3 loop reads CASSLSPTGGTEAFF. As DNA, the CDR3 is TGTGCCAGCAGCTTAAGCCCGACAGGGGGCACTGAAGCTTTCTTT.

The rearrangement uses TRBV6-1 and TRBJ2-7; unclear D gene. The CDR3 totals 11 residues. The germline V gene encodes CDR1 MNHNS and CDR2 SASEGT. V was trimmed by 3 bases and J by 7 bases, leaving 7 bases between them. The CDR3: CASSDHGEQYF. The CDR3 DNA reads as TGTGCCAGCAGTGACCACGGGGAGCAGTACTTC.